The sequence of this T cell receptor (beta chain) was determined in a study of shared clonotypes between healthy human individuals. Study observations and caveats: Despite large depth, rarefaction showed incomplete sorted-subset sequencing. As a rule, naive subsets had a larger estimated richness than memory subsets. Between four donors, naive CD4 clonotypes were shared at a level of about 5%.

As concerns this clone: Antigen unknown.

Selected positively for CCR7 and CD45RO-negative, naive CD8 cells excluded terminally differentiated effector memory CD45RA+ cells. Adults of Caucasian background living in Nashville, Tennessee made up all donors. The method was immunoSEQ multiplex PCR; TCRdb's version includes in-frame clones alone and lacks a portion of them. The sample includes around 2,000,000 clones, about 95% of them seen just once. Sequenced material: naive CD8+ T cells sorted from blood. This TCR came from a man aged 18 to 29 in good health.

This chain's CDR3 is CASSPRDHYEQYF. CDR3 DNA: TGTGCCAGCAGCCCCCGGGACCACTACGAGCAGTACTTC. The genes are TRBV5-6 and TRBJ2-7, with D tentatively TRBD1 or TRBD2 (5 bases each). Looked up from germline, CDR1 is SGHDT and CDR2 is YYEEEE. The CDR3 sequence is 13 residues long. The V end lost 4 bases, the J end lost 3 bases, and 11 bases lay between the germline ends.